This paragraph covers one T cell receptor beta chain sequence. Its specificity is not known. The CDR3 runs 16 residues. With V trimmed by 3 bases and J by 1 base, 9 bases remained unmatched. The germline V gene has CDR1 MNHEY and CDR2 SMNVEV (reference sequence). The data were obtained in a study of T cells in localized non-small cell lung cancer. Points from the study as a whole: Paired adjacent lung recovered a median roughly 50 of the top 100 tumor clones. The highest T cell clonality was in uninvolved adjacent lung, above tumor.

The data were produced by immunoSEQ multiplex PCR, yet TCRdb's version contains in-frame clones alone and is incomplete. The sample shows roughly 35,000 clones, 85% to 90% of them seen only once. The source was peripheral blood, collected before any cancer treatment. The V gene is TRBV27, the J gene TRBJ2-7, with 7 bases identical to TRBD1. This sequence originates from a woman between 35 and 70 years old with stage I lung adenocarcinoma. CDR3 DNA sequence: TGTGCCAGCAGTTTCCTTTGGGACAGTGCTTCCTACGAGCAGTACTTC. Protein sequence: CASSFLWDSASYEQYF.